These 14 T cell receptor beta chains share one sample of origin, sequenced in a study of PD-L1 blockade in urothelial cancer. Sequencing used immunoSEQ multiplex PCR; TCRdb keeps in-frame clones, though not all of them. This table has fewer than 35,000 clones, 87% appearing once. Here the sequenced sample was PBMCs, taken around atezolizumab (anti-PD-L1) treatment. The receptors were sampled from a man aged 45 to 65 with urothelial cancer.

The rearrangement joins TRBV4-2 to TRBJ1-6, with D possibly TRBD1 on 6 matching bases. CDR1 and CDR2 (germline): LGHNA, YNFKEQ. V gave up 3 bases and J gave up 9 bases, with 24 bases separating them. The CDR3 loop spans 18 amino acids. In DNA, the CDR3 is TGTGCCAGCAGCCACCATGACCGATTAGACAGGCGCGGTTCACCCCTCCACTTT. This encodes CASSHHDRLDRRGSPLHF.

This chain links TRBV27 with TRBJ2-2; no reliable D call. This CDR3 is built from 13 residues. With 8 bases removed from V and 0 bases from J, the gap between germline ends came to 7 bases. CDR1 and CDR2 (germline): MNHEY, SMNVEV (reference sequence). The CDR3 region has the DNA TGTGCCAGCGCCCGAGCGAACACCGGGGAGCTGTTTTTT. Its protein is CASARANTGELFF.

This chain links TRBV6-1 with TRBJ2-1, with TRBD2 matching over 13 bases. Losses at the gene ends were 5 bases for V and 4 bases for J; bases not matched to a gene: 2. This CDR3 has 15 residues. Germline-derived CDR1 and CDR2 are MNHNS and SASEGT. The CDR3 sequence is CASSLLAGGYNEQFF. The CDR3 DNA is TGTGCCAGCAGTCTACTAGCGGGAGGGTACAATGAGCAGTTCTTC.

The rearrangement links TRBV6-1 to TRBJ2-2; D call uncertain. CDR3 length equals 14 residues. Germline V gene lookup returns CDR1 MNHNS and CDR2 SASEGT. Deletions cut 7 bases from V and 2 bases from J, with 11 bases between. CDR3 region: CASIHSFNTGELFF. The CDR3 nucleotides read TGTGCCAGCATCCACAGCTTTAACACCGGGGAGCTGTTTTTT.

The rearrangement links TRBV28 to TRBJ2-5, with 10 positions matching TRBD2. Germline values: CDR1 MDHEN, CDR2 SYDVKM. CDR3 size: 17 residues. V was clipped by 6 bases and J by 5 bases; unmatched bases: 15. CDR3: CASSASIAGGWLETQYF. The DNA of the CDR3 is TGTGCCAGCAGCGCCTCAATAGCGGGAGGCTGGTTGGAGACCCAGTACTTC.

J is TRBJ2-5 and V is TRBV19; D possibly corresponds to TRBD2 (6 bases). Germline values: CDR1 LNHDA, CDR2 SQIVND (reference sequence). The germline V and J ends were trimmed by 3 bases and 2 bases, with 10 bases remaining between them. The CDR3 totals 14 residues. The CDR3 bases are TGTGCCAGTAGTATGGCAGGGAGGCAAGAGACCCAGTACTTC. Amino acids: CASSMAGRQETQYF.

This clone was observed once. The chain uses TRBV28 and TRBJ1-5, with no clear D. Trimming stripped 3 bases from V and 7 bases from J, with 10 bases between. Germline V gene sequence: CDR1 MDHEN, CDR2 SYDVKM. The CDR3 totals 13 residues. In DNA, the CDR3 is TGTGCCAGCAGTTTCTCCCAGTCGCAGCCCCAGCATTTT. Its translation: CASSFSQSQPQHF.

The chain employs TRBV6-5 and TRBJ2-1; no reliable D call. This CDR3 spans 14 amino acids. The V end was cut by 1 base, the J end by 5 bases, with 9 bases between. Germline V lookup: CDR1 MNHEY, CDR2 SVGAGI. The CDR3 reads CASSYWRFHNEQFF. The CDR3 DNA follows: TGTGCCAGCAGTTACTGGCGGTTCCACAATGAGCAGTTCTTC.

The chain combines TRBV30 with TRBJ1-6; maybe TRBD1 (6 bases). This CDR3 has 13 residues. Germline V CDR1 and CDR2: GTSNPN, SVGIG (reference sequence). The V and J ends lost 7 bases and 5 bases respectively, with 12 bases between them. CDR3 sequence (DNA): TGTGCCTCCGGACAGCCGGATAATTCACCCCTCCACTTT. Translation: CASGQPDNSPLHF.

The chain joins TRBV12-5 to TRBJ2-2; 12 bases match TRBD2. This CDR3 contains 20 residues. Per germline, CDR1 LGHNT and CDR2 FRNRAP. The V segment lost 0 bases and the J segment 5 bases; nucleotides outside the gene matches: 13. Here the CDR3 DNA reads TGTGCTAGTGGTTTGGTAGTCTCTAGCGGGAGGGCTGGACTTACCGGGGAGCTGTTTTTT. It codes for CASGLVVSSGRAGLTGELFF.

J is TRBJ2-7 and V is TRBV7-9; D is perhaps TRBD2 (5 bases). The CDR3 spans 13 residues. The ends were cut back, 5 bases at V and 3 bases at J, with 11 bases in the middle. CDR1 is SEHNR, CDR2 FQNEAQ, per germline (reference sequence). CDR3 in DNA: TGTGCCAGCAGCCCCGGGGTGATCTACGAGCAGTACTTC. Translated, it gives CASSPGVIYEQYF. Combining the CDR3 with reference TRBV7-9 and TRBJ2-7 gives the whole variable domain DTGVSQNPRHKITKRGQNVTFRCDPISEHNRLYWYRQTLGQGPEFLTYFQNEAQLEKSRLLSDRFSAERPKGSFSTLEIQRTEQGDSAMYLCASSPGVIYEQYFGPGTRLTVT.

The chain combines TRBV14 with TRBJ1-1; D is uncertain. Trimming took off 1 base at V and 0 bases at J, with 9 bases between the two ends. The CDR3 contains 15 residues. Germline lookup yields CDR1 SGHDN and CDR2 FVKESK. CDR3 in amino acids: CASSQGRALNTEAFF. The CDR3 coding sequence is TGTGCCAGCAGCCAAGGGAGGGCGCTGAACACTGAAGCTTTCTTT.

The chain links TRBV18 to TRBJ1-2, with D maybe TRBD1 (6 bases). CDR1 and CDR2 (germline): KGHSH, LQKENI. The CDR3 covers 15 residues. V was trimmed by 3 bases and J by 0 bases, leaving 11 bases between them. CDR3 in DNA: TGTGCCAGCTCACCCCTGACAGGAACTAACTATGGCTACACCTTC. Translation: CASSPLTGTNYGYTF.

The chain combines TRBV6-5 with TRBJ2-7, with a possible D match to TRBD1 (6 bases). The CDR3 consists of 15 residues. The ends were cut back, 2 bases at V and 5 bases at J, with 16 bases in the middle. CDR1 and CDR2 from the germline V gene are MNHEY and SVGAGI. For the CDR3, the DNA is TGTGCCAGCAGTTACGGAAGGCCGACAGGCGACGAGCAGTACTTC. It codes for CASSYGRPTGDEQYF.